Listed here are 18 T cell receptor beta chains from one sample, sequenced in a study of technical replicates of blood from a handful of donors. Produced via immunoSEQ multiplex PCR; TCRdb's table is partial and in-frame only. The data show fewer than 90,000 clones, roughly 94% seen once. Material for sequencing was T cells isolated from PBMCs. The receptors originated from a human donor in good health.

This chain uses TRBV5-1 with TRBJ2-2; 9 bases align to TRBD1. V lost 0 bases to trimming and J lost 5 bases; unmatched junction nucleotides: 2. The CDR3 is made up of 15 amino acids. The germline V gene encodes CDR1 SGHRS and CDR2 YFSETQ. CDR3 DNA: TGCGCCAGCAGCTTGGGTGGACAGGGGACCGGGGAGCTGTTTTTT. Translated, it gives CASSLGGQGTGELFF.

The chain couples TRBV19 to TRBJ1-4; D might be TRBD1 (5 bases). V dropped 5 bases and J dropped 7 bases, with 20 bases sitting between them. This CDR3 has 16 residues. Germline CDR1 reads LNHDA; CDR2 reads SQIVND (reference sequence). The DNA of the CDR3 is TGTGCCAGTAGTCCCGGCGGGGGGATTTTAAGTGAAAAACTGTTTTTT. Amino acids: CASSPGGGILSEKLFF.

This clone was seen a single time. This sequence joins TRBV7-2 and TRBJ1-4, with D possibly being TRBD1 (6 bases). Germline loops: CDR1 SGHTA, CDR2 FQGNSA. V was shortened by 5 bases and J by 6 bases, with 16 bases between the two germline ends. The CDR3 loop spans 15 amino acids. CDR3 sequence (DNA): TGTGCCAGCAGCCCCTGGGGGGGGCCGGATGAAAAACTGTTTTTT. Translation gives CASSPWGGPDEKLFF. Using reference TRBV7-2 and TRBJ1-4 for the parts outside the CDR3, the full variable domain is GAGVSQSPSNKVTEKGKDVELRCDPISGHTALYWYRQSLGQGLEFLIYFQGNSAPDKSGLPSDRFSAERTGGSVSTLTIQRTQQEDSAVYLCASSPWGGPDEKLFFGSGTQLSVL.

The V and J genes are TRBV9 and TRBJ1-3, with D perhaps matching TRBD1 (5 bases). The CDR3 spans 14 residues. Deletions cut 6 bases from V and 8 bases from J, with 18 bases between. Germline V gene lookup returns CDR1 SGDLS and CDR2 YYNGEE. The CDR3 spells CASTRQLYGDTIYF. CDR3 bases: TGTGCCAGCACCAGACAGCTTTATGGCGACACCATATATTTT.

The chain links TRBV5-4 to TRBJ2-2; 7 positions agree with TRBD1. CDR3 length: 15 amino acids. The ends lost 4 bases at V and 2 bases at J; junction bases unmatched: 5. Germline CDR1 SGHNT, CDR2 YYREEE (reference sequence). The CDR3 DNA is TGTGCCAGCAGCCGGGGACAGACTAACACCGGGGAGCTGTTTTTT. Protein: CASSRGQTNTGELFF.

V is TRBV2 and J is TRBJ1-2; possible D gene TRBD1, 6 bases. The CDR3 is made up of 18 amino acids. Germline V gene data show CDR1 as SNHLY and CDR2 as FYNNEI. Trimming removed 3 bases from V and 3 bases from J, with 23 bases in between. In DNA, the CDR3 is TGTGCCAGCAGTGAGGGCGCCTCAAAGGGGGAGTACTACTATGGCTACACCTTC. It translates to CASSEGASKGEYYYGYTF.

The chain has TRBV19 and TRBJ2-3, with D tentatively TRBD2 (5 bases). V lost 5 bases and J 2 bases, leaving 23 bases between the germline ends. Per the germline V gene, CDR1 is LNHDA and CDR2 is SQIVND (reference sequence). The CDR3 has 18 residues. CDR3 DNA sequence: TGTGCCAGTAGTGTGACCGCCGGACTGGACCGTTTCACAGATACGCAGTATTTT. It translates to CASSVTAGLDRFTDTQYF.

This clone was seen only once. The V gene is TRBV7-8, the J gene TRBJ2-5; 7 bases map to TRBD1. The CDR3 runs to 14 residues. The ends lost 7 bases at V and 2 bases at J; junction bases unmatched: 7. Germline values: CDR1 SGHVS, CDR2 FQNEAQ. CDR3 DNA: TGTGCCAGCATCCCGGACAGGCGTCAAGAGACCCAGTACTTC. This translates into CASIPDRRQETQYF.

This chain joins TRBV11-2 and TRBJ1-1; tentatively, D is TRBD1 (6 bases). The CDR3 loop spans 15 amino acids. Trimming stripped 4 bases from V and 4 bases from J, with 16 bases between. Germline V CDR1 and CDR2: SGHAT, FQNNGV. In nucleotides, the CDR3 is TGTGCCAGCAGCTCCAAGGACAGTTCCCCCACTGAAGCTTTCTTT. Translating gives CASSSKDSSPTEAFF.

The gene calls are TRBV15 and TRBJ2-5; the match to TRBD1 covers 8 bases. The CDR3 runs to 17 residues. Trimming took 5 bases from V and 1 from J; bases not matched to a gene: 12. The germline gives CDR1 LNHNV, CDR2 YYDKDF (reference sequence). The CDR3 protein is CATSGEVTGAIQETQYF. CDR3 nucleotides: TGTGCCACCAGCGGGGAAGTGACAGGGGCGATCCAAGAGACCCAGTACTTC.

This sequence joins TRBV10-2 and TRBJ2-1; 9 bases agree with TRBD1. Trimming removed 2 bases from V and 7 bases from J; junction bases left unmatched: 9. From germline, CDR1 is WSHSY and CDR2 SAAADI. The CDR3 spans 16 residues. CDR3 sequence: CASSEPSGTGSNEQFF. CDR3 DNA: TGCGCCAGCAGTGAGCCATCCGGGACAGGGTCTAATGAGCAGTTCTTC.

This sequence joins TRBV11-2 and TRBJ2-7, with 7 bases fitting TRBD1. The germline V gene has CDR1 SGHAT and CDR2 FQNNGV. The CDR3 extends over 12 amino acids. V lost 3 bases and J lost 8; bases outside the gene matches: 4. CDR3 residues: CASSLGTVQQYF. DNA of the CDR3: TGTGCCAGCAGCTTGGGGACAGTCCAGCAGTACTTC.

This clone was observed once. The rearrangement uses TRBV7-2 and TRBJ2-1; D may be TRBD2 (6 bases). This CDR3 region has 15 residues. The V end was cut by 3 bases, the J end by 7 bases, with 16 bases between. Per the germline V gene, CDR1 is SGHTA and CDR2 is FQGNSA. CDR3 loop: CASSFFPGVYNEQFF. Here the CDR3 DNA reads TGTGCCAGCAGCTTTTTTCCGGGAGTGTATAATGAGCAGTTCTTC.

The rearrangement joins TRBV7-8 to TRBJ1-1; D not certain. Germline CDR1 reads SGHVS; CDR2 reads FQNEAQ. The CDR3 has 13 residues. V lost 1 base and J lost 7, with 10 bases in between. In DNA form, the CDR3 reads TGTGCCAGCAGCTTAGACACCTCGCTTGAAGCTTTCTTT. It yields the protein CASSLDTSLEAFF.

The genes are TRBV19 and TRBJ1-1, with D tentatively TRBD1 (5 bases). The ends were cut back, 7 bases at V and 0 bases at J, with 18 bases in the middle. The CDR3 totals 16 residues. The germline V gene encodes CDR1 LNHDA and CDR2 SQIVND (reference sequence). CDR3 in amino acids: CASMKVREKMNTEAFF. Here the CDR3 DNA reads TGTGCCAGTATGAAGGTCAGGGAAAAAATGAACACTGAAGCTTTCTTT.

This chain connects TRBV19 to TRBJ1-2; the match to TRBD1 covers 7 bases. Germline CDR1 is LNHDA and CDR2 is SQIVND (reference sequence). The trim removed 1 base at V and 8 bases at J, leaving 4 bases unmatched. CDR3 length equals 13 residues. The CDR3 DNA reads TGTGCCAGTAGTATAGTCGGACAGGACGGCTACACCTTC. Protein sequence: CASSIVGQDGYTF.

CDR3 bases: TGTGCCAGCAGCAGAACAGGGTACGGGCAGCCCCAGCATTTT. Translated, it gives CASSRTGYGQPQHF. This chain joins TRBV5-6 and TRBJ1-5, with D perhaps matching TRBD1 (6 bases). The CDR3 extends over 14 amino acids. Germline CDR1 reads SGHDT; CDR2 reads YYEEEE. Trimming removed 4 bases from V and 7 bases from J, with 15 bases in between.

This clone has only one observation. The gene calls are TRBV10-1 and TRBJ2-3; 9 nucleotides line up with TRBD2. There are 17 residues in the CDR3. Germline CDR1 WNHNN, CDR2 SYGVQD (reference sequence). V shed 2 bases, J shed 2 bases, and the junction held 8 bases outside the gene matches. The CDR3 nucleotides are TGCGCCAGCAGTGAGATGGCTAGCGGGGCATCCACAGATACGCAGTATTTT. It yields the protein CASSEMASGASTDTQYF.